These 9 T cell receptor beta chains share one sample of origin, sequenced in a study of molecular identifiers for immune sequencing clone quantification. TCRdb passed the PCR reads through MiXCR, listing each CDR3 protein once. The sample records nearly 650,000 distinct CDR3 sequences, around 25% being singletons. Sequences were obtained from naive CD8+ T cells from blood, with Jurkat cell RNA spiked in. Indicated subset: FACS-sorted CD8+CD4-CCR7+CD45RA+ naive T cells. These receptors originate from a human donor in good health. Some libraries in this study had Jurkat cell RNA spiked in.

This clonotype was counted many times. The J gene is TRBJ2-7, the V gene TRBV28, with TRBD2 as a possible D gene (6 bases). Germline lookup yields CDR1 MDHEN and CDR2 SYDVKM. This CDR3 is built from 12 residues. V shed 7 bases and J shed 2 bases, with 9 bases lying between them. The CDR3 nucleotides are TGTGCCAGCACACCGGGGGCCTACGAGCAGTACTTC. This gives the protein CASTPGAYEQYF.

The CDR3 DNA reads as TGTGCCAGCAGCTTGACTTCCACAGCGAACACTGAAGCTTTCTTT. Translation: CASSLTSTANTEAFF. The chain carries TRBV7-3 and TRBJ1-1; unclear D gene. Germline V gene lookup returns CDR1 SGHTA and CDR2 FQGTGA. Between the trimmed V and J ends, which lost 3 bases and 1 base, there was a span of 12 bases. The length of the CDR3 is 15 residues.

This clonotype has a count of ten or more. J is TRBJ2-7 and V is TRBV7-2; 7 bases fit TRBD1. Germline CDR1 reads SGHTA; CDR2 reads FQGNSA. V lost 5 bases and J lost 4; bases outside the gene matches: 5. The CDR3 has 13 residues. The CDR3 DNA follows: TGTGCCAGCAGCCACGGGACAGTTTACGAGCAGTACTTC. This gives the protein CASSHGTVYEQYF.

This clonotype was recorded a few times. The J gene is TRBJ2-3, the V gene TRBV3-2. TRBV3-2 is annotated as a pseudogene. The CDR3 has 16 residues. This CDR3 reads CASSQGQGCGTDTQYF. CDR3 DNA: TGTGCCAGCAGCCAAGGGCAGGGCTGTGGCACAGATACGCAGTATTTT.

With regard to this clonotype: Since a much larger clone is just one base distant, this may be a read error. The V gene is TRBV13, the J gene TRBJ2-2; D could derive from TRBD1 or TRBD2 (5 bases each). This CDR3 contains 16 residues. Trimming pared 5 bases from V and 3 bases from J, leaving 16 bases between. Germline lookup yields CDR1 PRHDT and CDR2 FYEKMQ (reference sequence). This CDR3 reads CASSGEGRFHTGELFF. CDR3 nucleotide sequence: TGTGCCAGCAGCGGAGAGGGACGCTTCCACACCGGGGAGCTGTTTTTT. Variable domain in full (rest from reference TRBV13 and TRBJ2-2): AAGVIQSPRHLIKEKRETATLKCYPIPRHDTVYWYQQGPGQDPQFLISFYEKMQSDKGSIPDRFSAQQFSDYHSELNMSSLELGDSALYFCASSGEGRFHTGELFFGEGSRLTVL.

CDR3 in amino acids: CASSPSSGQGGETQYF. For the CDR3, the DNA is TGTGCCAGCAGCCCCTCCAGCGGACAGGGGGGCGAGACCCAGTACTTC. The rearrangement joins TRBV7-9 to TRBJ2-5; TRBD1 matches at 10 bases. The CDR3 consists of 16 residues. V lost 5 bases and J lost 5; bases outside the gene matches: 11. CDR1 SEHNR and CDR2 FQNEAQ come from the germline V gene (reference sequence).

This clonotype was detected many times. The V call is TRBV7-2, the J call TRBJ1-5; D is uncertain. There are 15 residues in the CDR3. Trimming took 1 base from V and 7 from J, leaving 14 bases between them. Per the germline V gene, CDR1 is SGHTA and CDR2 is FQGNSA. CDR3 in DNA: TGTGCCAGCAGCTTAGATGGTTGGGGAAACCAGCCCCAGCATTTT. Protein product: CASSLDGWGNQPQHF.

V gene TRBV19 combines with J gene TRBJ1-2; a weak D match, TRBD1 (6 bases). Germline V gene data show CDR1 as LNHDA and CDR2 as SQIVND (reference sequence). The CDR3 runs to 15 residues. V was trimmed by 5 bases and J by 7 bases, leaving 20 bases between them. The CDR3 DNA follows: TGTGCCAGTAGTTCCCTCAGGCCGGGGGCCGGTGGCTACACCTTC. It specifies CASSSLRPGAGGYTF.

As concerns this clonotype: This may be a read error: a much more frequent sequence differs by one nucleotide. The chain couples TRBV7-9 to TRBJ1-1, with a possible D match to TRBD1 (6 bases). The CDR3 totals 15 residues. CDR1 is SEHNR, CDR2 FQNEAQ, per germline (reference sequence). Trimming pared 8 bases from V and 1 base from J, leaving 17 bases between. CDR3 bases: TGTGCCAGCGGCAAGGTGGACAGACCGAACACTGAAGCTTTCTTT. This gives the protein CASGKVDRPNTEAFF.